The present T cell receptor (beta chain) was sequenced within a study of cytomegalovirus exposure and HLA in healthy donors. The overall study: The Caucasian-associated ancestry cluster contained approximately 81% of the approximately 390 genotyped donors.

The PCR made use of 60 Vbeta and 13 Jbeta primers. Profiling relied on immunoSEQ multiplex PCR, and the TCRdb table lists in-frame clones only, not all of them. The table lists 190,000 or so clones, roughly 80% of them singletons. Study-wide findings and caveats: The study assumed roughly uniform donor sequencing depth for presence/absence analyses. Later analysis identified several of the most significant clusters that appeared linked to common viral pathogens.

This clone was observed a few times. Its antigen remains unidentified. The receptor was isolated from a male donor in good health and CMV-seropositive. The sequenced sample was PBMCs.

The CDR3 nucleotides read TGTGCCAGCAGGCCCAGCGGGGGGAGTGAGCAGTTCTTC. Translated: CASRPSGGSEQFF. This chain uses TRBV7-9 with TRBJ2-1; 9 bases are a match to TRBD2. CDR3 length: 13 amino acids. V trimming: 6 bases; J trimming: 9 bases; junction bases outside the gene matches: 6. From germline, CDR1 is SEHNR and CDR2 FQNEAQ (reference sequence). Combining the CDR3 with reference TRBV7-9 and TRBJ2-1 gives the whole variable domain DTGVSQNPRHKITKRGQNVTFRCDPISEHNRLYWYRQTLGQGPEFLTYFQNEAQLEKSRLLSDRFSAERPKGSFSTLEIQRTEQGDSAMYLCASRPSGGSEQFFGPGTRLTVL.